The clone carrying this T cell receptor beta chain was recorded at least ten times. Individuals who volunteered at a blood bank located in Maryland, USA, made up the group of healthy controls. 5'RACE employing 10-nucleotide random UMIs yielded the cDNA. TCRdb recomputed calls from the 5' RACE reads with MiXCR, one row per CDR3 protein. The top ten clones hold roughly 1.3% of a sample with 45,000 or so distinct CDR3 sequences, 9.5% to 15% of them seen once. This specimen comes from a study of neurological immune-mediated disorders. The V gene lost 7 bases and the J gene lost 4 bases, with 13 bases spanning the gap. CDR1 and CDR2 from the germline V gene are SQVTM and ANQGSEA. This CDR3 is 12 amino acids long.

The material sequenced was PBMCs. This receptor was taken from a female donor in good health. V gene TRBV29-1 combines with J gene TRBJ1-1; D gene ambiguous. Here the CDR3 DNA reads TGCAGCGCACTTGTGGGGAGCACTGAAGCTTTCTTT. Translated, it gives CSALVGSTEAFF.